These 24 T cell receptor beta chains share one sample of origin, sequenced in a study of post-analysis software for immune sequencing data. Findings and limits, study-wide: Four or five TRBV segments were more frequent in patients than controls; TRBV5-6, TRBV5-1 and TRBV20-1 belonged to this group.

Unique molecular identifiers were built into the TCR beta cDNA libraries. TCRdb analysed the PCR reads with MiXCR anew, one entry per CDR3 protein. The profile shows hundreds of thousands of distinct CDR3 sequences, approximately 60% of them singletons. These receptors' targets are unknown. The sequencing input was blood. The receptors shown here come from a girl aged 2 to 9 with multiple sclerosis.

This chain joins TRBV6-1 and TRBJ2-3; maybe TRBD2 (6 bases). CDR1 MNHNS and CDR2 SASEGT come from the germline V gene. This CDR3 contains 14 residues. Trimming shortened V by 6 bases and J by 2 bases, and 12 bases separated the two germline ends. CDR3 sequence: CASRRGQSTDTQYF. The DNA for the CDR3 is TGTGCCAGCAGGCGGGGCCAGTCCACAGATACGCAGTATTTT.

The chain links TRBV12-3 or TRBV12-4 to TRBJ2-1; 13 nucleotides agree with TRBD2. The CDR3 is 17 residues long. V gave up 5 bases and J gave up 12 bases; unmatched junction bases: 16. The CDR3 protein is CASSLNLGLAGVRGQFF. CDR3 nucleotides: TGTGCCAGCAGTCTAAACTTAGGACTAGCGGGAGTACGAGGGCAGTTCTTC.

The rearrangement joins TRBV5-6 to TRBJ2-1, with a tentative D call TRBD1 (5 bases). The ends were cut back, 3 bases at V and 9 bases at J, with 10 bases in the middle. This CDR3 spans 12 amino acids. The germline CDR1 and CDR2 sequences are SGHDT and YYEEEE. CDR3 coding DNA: TGTGCCAGCAGCTCAGGGTTACGTGAGCAGTTCTTC. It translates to CASSSGLREQFF.

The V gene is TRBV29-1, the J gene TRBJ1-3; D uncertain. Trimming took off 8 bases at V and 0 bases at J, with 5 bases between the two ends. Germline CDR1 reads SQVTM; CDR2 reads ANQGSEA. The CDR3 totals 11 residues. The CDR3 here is CSTVSGNTIYF. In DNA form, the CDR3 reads TGCAGCACTGTCTCTGGAAACACCATATATTTT.

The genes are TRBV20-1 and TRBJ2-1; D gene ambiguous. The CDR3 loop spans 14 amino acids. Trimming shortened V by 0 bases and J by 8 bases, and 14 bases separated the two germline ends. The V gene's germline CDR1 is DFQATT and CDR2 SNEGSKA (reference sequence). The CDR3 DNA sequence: TGCAGTGCTAGAGATACCGAAGGGCGGCATGAGCAGTTCTTC. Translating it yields CSARDTEGRHEQFF.

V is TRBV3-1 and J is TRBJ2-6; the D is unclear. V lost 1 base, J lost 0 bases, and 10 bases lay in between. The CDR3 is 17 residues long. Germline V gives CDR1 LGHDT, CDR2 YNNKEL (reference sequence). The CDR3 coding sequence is TGTGCCAGCAGCCAAGCAGACGGCTTCTCTGGGGCCAACGTCCTGACTTTC. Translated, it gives CASSQADGFSGANVLTF.

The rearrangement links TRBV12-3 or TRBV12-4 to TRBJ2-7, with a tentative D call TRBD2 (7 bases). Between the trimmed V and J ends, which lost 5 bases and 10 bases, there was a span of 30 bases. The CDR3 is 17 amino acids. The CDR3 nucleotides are TGTGCCAGCAGTGCCGGCGGATACGCGGGGGCCTATTCGGAACAGTACTTC. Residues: CASSAGGYAGAYSEQYF.

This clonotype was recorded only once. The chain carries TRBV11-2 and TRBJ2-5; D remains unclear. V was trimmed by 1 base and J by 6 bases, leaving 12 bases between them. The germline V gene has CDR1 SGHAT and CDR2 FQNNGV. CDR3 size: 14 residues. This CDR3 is CASSLVTSGQTQYF. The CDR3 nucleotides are TGTGCCAGCAGCTTAGTTACGTCTGGCCAGACCCAGTACTTC.

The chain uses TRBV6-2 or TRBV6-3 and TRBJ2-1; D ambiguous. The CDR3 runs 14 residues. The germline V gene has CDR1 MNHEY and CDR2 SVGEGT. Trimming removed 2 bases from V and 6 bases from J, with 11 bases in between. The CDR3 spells CASSYGVMGNEQFF. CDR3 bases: TGTGCCAGCAGTTACGGGGTTATGGGCAATGAGCAGTTCTTC.

The CDR3 DNA reads as TGTGCCAGCAGCGTAACGGGGGGAACAAATACGCAGTATTTT. Its protein product is CASSVTGGTNTQYF. V and J are TRBV9 and TRBJ2-3; TRBD2 aligns across 7 bases. The ends lost 1 base at V and 7 bases at J; junction bases unmatched: 6. The CDR3 consists of 14 residues. Germline V gene lookup returns CDR1 SGDLS and CDR2 YYNGEE.

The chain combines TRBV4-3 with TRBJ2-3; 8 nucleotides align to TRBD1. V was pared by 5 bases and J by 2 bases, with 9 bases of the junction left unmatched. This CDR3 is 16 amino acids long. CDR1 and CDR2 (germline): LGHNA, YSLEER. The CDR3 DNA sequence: TGCGCCAGCAGCGCCCAGGGGGCGGGCAACACAGATACGCAGTATTTT. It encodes CASSAQGAGNTDTQYF.

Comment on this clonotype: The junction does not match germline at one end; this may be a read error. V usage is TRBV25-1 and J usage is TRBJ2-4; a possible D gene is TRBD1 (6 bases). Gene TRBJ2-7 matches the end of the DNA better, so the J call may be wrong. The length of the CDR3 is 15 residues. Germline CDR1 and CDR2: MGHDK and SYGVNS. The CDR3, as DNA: TGTGCCAGCAGGAGGGGGTCGGTCTGCTCCCACGAGCAGTACTTC. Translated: CASRRGSVCSHEQYF.

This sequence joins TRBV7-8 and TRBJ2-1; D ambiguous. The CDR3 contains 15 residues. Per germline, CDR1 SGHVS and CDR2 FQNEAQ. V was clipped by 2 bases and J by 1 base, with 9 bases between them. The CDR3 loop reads CASSLYQESYNEQFF. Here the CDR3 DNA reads TGTGCCAGCAGCTTATATCAGGAATCCTACAATGAGCAGTTCTTC.

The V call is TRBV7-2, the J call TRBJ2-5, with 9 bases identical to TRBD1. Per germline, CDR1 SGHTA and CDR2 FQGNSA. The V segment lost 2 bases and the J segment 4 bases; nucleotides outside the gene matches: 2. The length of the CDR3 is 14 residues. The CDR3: CASSLTGGVETQYF. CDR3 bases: TGTGCCAGCAGCTTAACAGGGGGCGTAGAGACCCAGTACTTC.

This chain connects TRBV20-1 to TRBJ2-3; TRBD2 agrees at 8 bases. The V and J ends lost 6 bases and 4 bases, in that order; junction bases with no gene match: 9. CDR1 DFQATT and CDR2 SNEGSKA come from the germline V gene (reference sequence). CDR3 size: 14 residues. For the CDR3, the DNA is TGCAGTGCCCAAGTAGCGGGAAACCCAGATACGCAGTATTTT. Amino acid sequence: CSAQVAGNPDTQYF.

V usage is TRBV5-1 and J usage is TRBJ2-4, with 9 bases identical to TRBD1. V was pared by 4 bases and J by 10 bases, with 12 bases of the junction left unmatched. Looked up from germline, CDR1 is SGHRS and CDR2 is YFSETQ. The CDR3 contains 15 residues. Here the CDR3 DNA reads TGCGCCAGCAGCACTGGGGACAGGGAAGTATCAATTCAGTACTTC. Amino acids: CASSTGDREVSIQYF.

CDR3 in amino acids: CASSSQGGISNQPQHF. CDR3 DNA sequence: TGTGCCAGCAGTTCCCAAGGGGGAATTAGCAATCAGCCCCAGCATTTT. The rearrangement joins TRBV12-3 or TRBV12-4 to TRBJ1-5; D is perhaps TRBD1 (6 bases). The CDR3 contains 16 residues. Trimming removed 4 bases from V and 0 bases from J, with 13 bases in between.

The CDR3 sequence is CASSPYPGGGYTF. The CDR3 nucleotides read TGTGCCAGCAGCCCCTACCCTGGAGGCGGCTACACCTTC. The chain carries TRBV3-1 and TRBJ1-2; D not certain. Germline-derived CDR1 and CDR2 are LGHDT and YNNKEL (reference sequence). This CDR3 spans 13 amino acids. Trimming stripped 4 bases from V and 8 bases from J, with 14 bases between.

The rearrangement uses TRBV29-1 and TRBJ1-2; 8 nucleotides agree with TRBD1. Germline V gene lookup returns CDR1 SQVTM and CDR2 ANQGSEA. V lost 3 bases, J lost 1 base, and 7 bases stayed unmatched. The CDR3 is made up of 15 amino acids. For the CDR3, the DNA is TGCAGCGTTGATTCTGGACAGGGTCTTAACTATGGCTACACCTTC. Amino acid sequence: CSVDSGQGLNYGYTF.

This chain's CDR3 is CASSQAAAGAVEETQYF. In nucleotides, the CDR3 is TGCGCCAGCAGCCAAGCAGCAGCGGGGGCCGTCGAAGAGACCCAGTACTTC. The rearrangement links TRBV4-1 to TRBJ2-5; TRBD2 aligns across 8 bases. This CDR3 spans 17 amino acids. Looked up from germline, CDR1 is MGHRA and CDR2 is YSYEKL. V was clipped by 1 base and J by 3 bases; unmatched bases: 10.

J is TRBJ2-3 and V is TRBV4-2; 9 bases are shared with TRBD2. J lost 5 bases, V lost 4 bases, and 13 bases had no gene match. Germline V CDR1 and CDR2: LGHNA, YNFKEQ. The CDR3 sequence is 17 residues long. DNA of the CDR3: TGTGCCAGCAGCCCGTGGTTTGGTAGCGGGGGCAAAGATACGCAGTATTTT. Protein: CASSPWFGSGGKDTQYF.

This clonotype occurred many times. The CDR3 nucleotides are TGTGCCAGCATCGATCCAGGGTATACCGAGACCCAGTACTTC. This encodes CASIDPGYTETQYF. The chain couples TRBV6-5 to TRBJ2-5; D is perhaps TRBD1 (5 bases). The V end lost 7 bases, the J end lost 5 bases, and 17 bases lay between the germline ends. Germline V gene data show CDR1 as MNHEY and CDR2 as SVGAGI. This CDR3 spans 14 amino acids.

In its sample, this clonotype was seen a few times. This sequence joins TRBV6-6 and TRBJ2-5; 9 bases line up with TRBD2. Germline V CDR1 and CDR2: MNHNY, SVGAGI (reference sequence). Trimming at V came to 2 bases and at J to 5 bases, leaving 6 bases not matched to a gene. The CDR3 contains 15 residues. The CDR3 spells CASSYPASGDETQYF. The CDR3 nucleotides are TGTGCCAGCAGTTACCCGGCTAGCGGGGACGAGACCCAGTACTTC.

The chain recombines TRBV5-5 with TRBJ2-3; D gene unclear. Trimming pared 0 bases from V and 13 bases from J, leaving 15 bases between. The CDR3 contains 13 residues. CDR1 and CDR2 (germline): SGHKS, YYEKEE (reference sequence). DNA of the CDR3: TGTGCCAGCAGCTTGGGGGAATCCGGCAGAAAGTATTTT. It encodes CASSLGESGRKYF. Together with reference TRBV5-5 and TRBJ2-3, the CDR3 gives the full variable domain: DAGVTQSPTHLIKTRGQQVTLRCSPISGHKSVSWYQQVLGQGPQFIFQYYEKEERGRGNFPDRFSARQFPNYSSELNVNALLLGDSALYLCASSLGESGRKYFGPGTRLTVL.